Presented here are 8 T cell receptor beta chains from one specimen sequenced in a study of shared clonotypes between healthy human individuals. The naive CD8 population came from CD45RO-negative cells selected for CCR7, without terminally differentiated effector memory CD45RA+ cells. The table came from immunoSEQ multiplex PCR; TCRdb's copy has only in-frame clones and leaves some out. The table has more than 2 million clones, roughly 95% seen once. The sample was naive CD8+ T cells from PBMCs. These receptors originate from a man aged 18-30 years in good health. Some clones in this sample may be carry-over from other donors' samples.

The genes are TRBV6-5 and TRBJ2-7; D unresolved. This CDR3 comprises 15 residues. Looked up from germline, CDR1 is MNHEY and CDR2 is SVGAGI. The germline V and J ends were trimmed by 2 bases and 5 bases, with 16 bases remaining between them. CDR3 coding DNA: TGTGCCAGCAGTTACAATCAGGTTTTAACCCACGAGCAGTACTTC. Its translation is CASSYNQVLTHEQYF.

The V call is TRBV11-2, the J call TRBJ2-5; tentative D call: TRBD1 (6 bases). Deletions cut 5 bases from V and 5 bases from J, with 18 bases between. The CDR3 consists of 15 residues. Per germline, CDR1 SGHAT and CDR2 FQNNGV. In DNA form, the CDR3 reads TGTGCCAGCAGCAACACCACAGGAAGGGGGGAGACCCAGTACTTC. As protein: CASSNTTGRGETQYF.

This CDR3 reads CASSSTDSYEQYF. The CDR3 bases are TGTGCCAGCAGCTCCACAGACTCCTACGAGCAGTACTTC. V is TRBV7-9 and J is TRBJ2-7; D not certain. V was cut by 4 bases and J by 0 bases, with 7 bases left in between. Germline V gene data show CDR1 as SEHNR and CDR2 as FQNEAQ (reference sequence). The CDR3 is made up of 13 amino acids.

V usage is TRBV11-3 and J usage is TRBJ2-2; D is unresolved. The CDR3 totals 14 residues. Germline CDR1 and CDR2: SGHNT and YENEEA. Between the trimmed V and J ends, which lost 2 bases and 0 bases, there was a span of 4 bases. The DNA of the CDR3 is TGTGCCAGCAGCTTATACGCGAACACCGGGGAGCTGTTTTTT. This translates into CASSLYANTGELFF.

V and J are TRBV6-5 and TRBJ2-1; 10 bases are shared with TRBD2. The V gene end was trimmed by 8 bases and the J gene end by 3 bases; junction bases not matched to a gene: 1. Germline V gives CDR1 MNHEY, CDR2 SVGAGI. The CDR3 loop spans 13 amino acids. CDR3 nucleotides: TGTGCCAGCGGACTAGCGGACTACAATGAGCAGTTCTTC. It codes for CASGLADYNEQFF.

The count of this clone is one. V is TRBV18 and J is TRBJ1-2; D gene uncertain. Trimming shortened V by 6 bases and J by 4 bases, and 18 bases separated the two germline ends. The CDR3 has 15 amino acids. The germline CDR1 and CDR2 sequences are KGHSH and LQKENI. CDR3 DNA sequence: TGTGCCAGCTCCCCTGTCGCAAAGGACCCCTATGGCTACACCTTC. Amino acid sequence: CASSPVAKDPYGYTF.

CDR3 sequence: CAISDLQGVAGELFF. CDR3 coding DNA: TGTGCCATCAGTGATTTACAGGGGGTCGCCGGGGAGCTGTTTTTT. The chain carries TRBV10-3 and TRBJ2-2, with 8 bases aligning to TRBD1. V dropped 3 bases and J dropped 6; count of bases not matched to a gene: 6. The V gene's germline CDR1 is ENHRY and CDR2 SYGVKD. The CDR3 is 15 amino acids.

The chain recombines TRBV25-1 with TRBJ2-1; 8 bases are a match to TRBD2. Losses at the gene ends were 5 bases for V and 8 bases for J; bases not matched to a gene: 20. Germline V gene sequence: CDR1 MGHDK, CDR2 SYGVNS. The CDR3 has 18 residues. The CDR3 nucleotides are TGTGCCAGCAGTACGGGGGGGTCTAGCGGGCACCCATTCCATGAGCAGTTCTTC. It specifies CASSTGGSSGHPFHEQFF. Using reference TRBV25-1 and TRBJ2-1 for the parts outside the CDR3, the full variable domain is EADIYQTPRYLVIGTGKKITLECSQTMGHDKMYWYQQDPGMELHLIHYSYGVNSTEKGDLSSESTVSRIRTEHFPLTLESARPSHTSQYLCASSTGGSSGHPFHEQFFGPGTRLTVL.